Included here is one TCR beta chain sequence, with context. TCRdb recomputed clones from the PCR reads via MiXCR. In the table there are 40,000 to 55,000 clones, under 20% of which are singletons. This sample is drawn from a study of metastatic and nonmetastatic thyroid tumors. Study summary: Where malignant and benign thyroid patients were concerned, repertoires were compared across blood and tumor or nodule tissue.

Germline lookup yields CDR1 MDHEN and CDR2 SYDVKM. CDR3 size: 11 residues. Trimming took off 4 bases at V and 6 bases at J, with 6 bases between the two ends. Not a single patient had been given any form of treatment at any point before undergoing thyroid surgery. This TCR was sampled from a female donor with papillary thyroid cancer or a benign thyroid nodule (not recorded which). Some clones in this sample may be carry-over from other donors' samples. Sequenced sample: blood. This chain connects TRBV28 to TRBJ1-2, with no clear D. The chain's CDR3 is CASSSVNGYTF. The DNA for the CDR3 is TGTGCCAGCAGTTCAGTGAATGGCTACACCTTC.